The T cell receptor (beta chain) described here comes from a study of cytomegalovirus exposure and HLA in healthy donors. Across the whole study: Researchers previously reported finding 100 million or so unique TCR beta sequences from about 170 million T cells.

Whole-study results and caveats: Judged likely to be a sequencing artifact was a cluster of highly shared sequence variants. Presence/absence analysis assumed near-uniform sequencing depth across donors. Common viral pathogens seemed, in a later analysis, to connect with several of the most significant clusters.

PCR used 60 Vbeta primers and 13 Jbeta primers. Sequenced by immunoSEQ multiplex PCR; TCRdb stores in-frame clones only, minus some. Of fewer than 150,000 clones detected, approximately 83% appear once; the ten largest clones hold approximately 2.3%. About this clone itself: Its antigen is not known.

V was clipped by 4 bases and J by 1 base, with 16 bases between them. This CDR3 is 16 amino acids long. Germline V lookup: CDR1 SEHNR, CDR2 FQNEAQ (reference sequence). The genes are TRBV7-9 and TRBJ1-2; the D gene is possibly TRBD1 (5 bases). This sequence originates from a male donor in good health and CMV-seronegative. Sequenced sample: PBMCs. CDR3 in amino acids: CASSSTTALGNYGYTF. For the CDR3, the DNA is TGTGCCAGCAGCTCAACGACAGCGCTCGGTAACTATGGCTACACCTTC.